This T cell receptor beta chain was obtained from a study of T-cell memory formation after mild COVID-19. About the study: Across donors, TCR clusters were largely donor specific.

This clonotype was observed a handful of times. TCRdb re-derived calls from the 5' RACE reads in MiXCR, one entry per CDR3 protein. Seen here are hundreds of thousands of distinct CDR3 sequences, less than 20% observed once, and the top ten hold around 21%. The ends were cut back, 2 bases at V and 3 bases at J, with 9 bases in the middle. CDR3 size: 14 residues. In germline, CDR1 is SGHAT, CDR2 FQNNGV. The TCR sequence derives from a man between 18 and 29 years old who had mild COVID-19 (a few samples of this study predate the infection). Cell type and time point are not known. V usage is TRBV11-2 and J usage is TRBJ2-3; the D gene is possibly TRBD2 (6 bases). Sequenced input: PBMCs or a T cell subset sorted from them (not recorded which). The CDR3 here is CASSLLLATDTQYF. In DNA form, the CDR3 reads TGTGCCAGCAGCTTACTGCTAGCGACAGATACGCAGTATTTT. The full variable domain, with the rest looked up from reference TRBV11-2 and TRBJ2-3, is EAGVAQSPRYKIIEKRQSVAFWCNPISGHATLYWYQQILGQGPKLLIQFQNNGVVDDSQLPKDRFSAERLKGVDSTLKIQPAKLEDSAVYLCASSLLLATDTQYFGPGTRLTVL.